This is a list of T cell receptor beta chains from one sample in a study of CD8 T cells in ankylosing spondylitis. TCRdb reanalysed the 5' RACE reads using MiXCR and keeps one entry per CDR3 protein. The table records hundreds of thousands of distinct CDR3 sequences, around 20% of them present only once. Material: blood, either unsorted or a sorted T cell fraction (not recorded which). These receptors were obtained from a male donor with ankylosing spondylitis or in good health (not recorded which). Each CDR3 is given with its conserved first and last residue. Each record gives: CDR3 protein, CDR3 DNA, D gene, clone size, J gene, V gene. A D gene is named only where the DNA matches it firmly. The size of a clone is reported for some rows only, either as once, few or many, or as a class for expanded clones.

CASSTGWAGNTIYF TGTGCCAGCAGCACCGGCTGGGCCGGAAACACCATATATTTT - once TRBJ1-3 TRBV9
CASRGRRNTEAFF TGCGCCAGTCGGGGACGGAGGAACACTGAAGCTTTCTTT - many TRBJ1-1 TRBV5-1
CASSPLGVSSTDTQYF TGTGCCAGCAGCCCCCTCGGTGTCAGTAGCACAGATACGCAGTATTTT - - TRBJ2-3 TRBV7-2
CATSYGAETQYF TGTGCCACCAGCTATGGGGCAGAGACCCAGTACTTC - - TRBJ2-5 TRBV24-1
CASSLLNGGHNEQFF TGTGCCAGCAGCTTACTGAATGGTGGACACAATGAGCAGTTCTTC - few TRBJ2-1 TRBV11-2
CASSPFLAGSTDTQYF TGTGCCAGCAGTCCCTTCCTAGCGGGCAGCACAGATACGCAGTATTTT TRBD2 - TRBJ2-3 TRBV12-3/TRBV12-4
CASVGLSGFTGTIPADTQYF TGTGCCAGCGTCGGGCTGAGCGGGTTCACCGGGACCATCCCGGCAGATACGCAGTATTTT - few TRBJ2-3 TRBV25-1
CASSSSEARELFF TGTGCCAGCAGCTCTAGCGAGGCTCGGGAGCTGTTTTTT - - TRBJ2-2 TRBV7-3
CSATPHGYTF TGCAGTGCCACCCCCCATGGCTACACCTTC - - TRBJ1-2 TRBV20-1
CASTRRGEETQYF TGTGCCAGCACGAGGCGGGGTGAAGAGACCCAGTACTTC - - TRBJ2-5 TRBV3-1
CASSPRRIDTEAFF TGTGCCAGCTCACCACGGCGGATTGACACTGAAGCTTTCTTT - - TRBJ1-1 TRBV18
CASSHRDRGSGYTF TGTGCCAGCAGCCACAGAGACAGGGGAAGTGGCTACACCTTC TRBD1 - TRBJ1-2 TRBV3-1
CASSLGQAQPQHF TGTGCCAGCTCACTAGGACAGGCCCAGCCCCAGCATTTT TRBD1 once TRBJ1-5 TRBV18
CASTQWGTFNEQFF TGTGCCAGCACTCAGTGGGGGACTTTCAATGAGCAGTTCTTC - many TRBJ2-1 TRBV6-1
CSVTPIGEEQFF TGCAGCGTTACCCCAATAGGCGAAGAGCAGTTCTTC - - TRBJ2-1 TRBV29-1
CSAREPPTGLGTGELFF TGCAGTGCTAGGGAGCCCCCGACAGGCCTCGGCACCGGGGAGCTGTTTTTT - few TRBJ2-2 TRBV20-1
CASRAGQETQYF TGTGCCAGCAGGGCAGGGCAAGAGACCCAGTACTTC - - TRBJ2-5 TRBV11-2
CASSPGWNYGYTF TGTGCCAGCAGCCCAGGGTGGAACTATGGCTACACCTTC - many TRBJ1-2 TRBV3-1
CSARGTAGSQF TGCAGTGCTAGAGGCACTGCGGGATCTCAATTC - - TRBJ2-5 TRBV20-1
CASSPFGTSGYNEQFF TGTGCCAGCAGCCCCTTCGGGACTAGCGGGTACAATGAGCAGTTCTTC TRBD2 many TRBJ2-1 TRBV3-1
CAAGSGANVLTF TGTGCTGCGGGGTCTGGGGCCAACGTCCTGACTTTC - - TRBJ2-6 TRBV7-7
CASSLERGASGNTIYF TGCGCCAGCAGCTTGGAGAGGGGCGCTTCTGGAAACACCATATATTTT - - TRBJ1-3 TRBV5-1
CSVLGGRVSGELFF TGCAGCGTTCTCGGGGGCCGGGTATCCGGGGAGCTGTTTTTT - few TRBJ2-2 TRBV29-1
CASSRQGGYNEQFF TGTGCCAGCAGCCGACAGGGGGGCTACAATGAGCAGTTCTTC TRBD1 many TRBJ2-1 TRBV6-2/TRBV6-3
CATSRGGKGYNEQFF TGTGCCACCAGCAGAGGAGGTAAAGGGTACAATGAGCAGTTCTTC - many TRBJ2-1 TRBV15
CASSQDGTSGGLRDEQFF TGTGCCAGCAGCCAAGATGGAACTAGCGGGGGCCTGAGGGATGAGCAGTTCTTC TRBD2 - TRBJ2-1 TRBV4-2
CASSLGSGASSYNEQFF TGCGCCAGCAGCTTGGGGAGCGGGGCGAGCTCCTACAATGAGCAGTTCTTC TRBD2 - TRBJ2-1 TRBV5-1
CASSVGGLQGAGNTIYF TGTGCCAGCAGCGTAGGAGGCCTACAGGGGGCTGGAAACACCATATATTTT TRBD1 - TRBJ1-3 TRBV9
CASRKGLHTDTQYF TGCGCCAGCAGGAAGGGGCTACACACAGATACGCAGTATTTT - few TRBJ2-3 TRBV5-1
CASSQGSSGGPQETQYF TGTGCCAGCAGCCAGGGTTCTAGCGGGGGGCCCCAAGAGACCCAGTACTTC TRBD2 few TRBJ2-5 TRBV4-2
CASSVGQVGKTQYF TGTGCCAGCAGCGTAGGGCAGGTGGGGAAGACCCAGTACTTC - - TRBJ2-5 TRBV9
CASSKRGAGTDTQYF TGTGCCAGCAGCAAGAGGGGTGCCGGGACAGATACGCAGTATTTT - - TRBJ2-3 TRBV3-1
CASSETGTSNEKLFF TGTGCCAGCAGTGAAACCGGGACATCTAATGAAAAACTGTTTTTT - once TRBJ1-4 TRBV6-1
CASSLRQTLAKNIQYF TGTGCCAGCAGCTTAAGACAGACCCTAGCCAAAAACATTCAGTACTTC - few TRBJ2-4 TRBV11-2
CASSPGQGAVGELFF TGTGCCAGCAGTCCGGGACAGGGGGCAGTCGGGGAGCTGTTTTTT TRBD1 - TRBJ2-2 TRBV12-3/TRBV12-4
CASSSRQGFIANYGYTF TGTGCCAGCAGTTCCCGACAGGGGTTCATAGCTAACTATGGCTACACCTTC TRBD1 - TRBJ1-2 TRBV12-3/TRBV12-4
CASSLAADRRNSPLHF TGCGCCAGCAGCTTGGCCGCGGACAGGCGAAATTCACCCCTCCACTTT TRBD1 few TRBJ1-6 TRBV5-1
CASSLPPNYGYTF TGTGCCAGCAGTCTCCCACCCAACTATGGCTACACCTTC - many TRBJ1-2 TRBV12-3/TRBV12-4
CASRRLAQETQYF TGTGCCAGCAGGCGACTAGCCCAAGAGACCCAGTACTTC TRBD2 many TRBJ2-5 TRBV12-3/TRBV12-4
CASSRDRRLDTQYF TGTGCCAGTAGTCGAGACCGCCGATTAGATACGCAGTATTTT - - TRBJ2-3 TRBV19
CSAPGQGVSNSPLHF TGCAGTGCACCTGGACAGGGTGTTTCTAATTCACCCCTCCACTTT TRBD1 - TRBJ1-6 TRBV20-1
CASSLGSPSSGANVLTF TGTGCCAGCAGCTTGGGCAGCCCCAGCTCTGGGGCCAACGTCCTGACTTTC - - TRBJ2-6 TRBV5-4
CASTSAGGVQIRYF TGCGCCAGCACATCGGCGGGGGGAGTACAGATACGCTATTTT TRBD2 - TRBJ2-3 TRBV5-1
CASSPHEINGELFF TGCGCCAGCAGCCCCCACGAGATCAACGGGGAACTGTTTTTT - - TRBJ1-4 TRBV5-1
CARRVGLQFF TGTGCCAGACGTGTAGGACTACAGTTCTTC - - TRBJ2-1 TRBV28
CSAEEEGGNGKLFF TGCAGTGCGGAAGAGGAGGGGGGAAACGGAAAACTGTTTTTT - - TRBJ1-4 TRBV20-1
CASSVVGGRNNEQFF TGTGCCAGCAGCGTAGTGGGGGGCCGGAACAATGAGCAGTTCTTC - - TRBJ2-1 TRBV9
CASIDSQYQETQYF TGTGCCAGCATAGACAGTCAATACCAAGAGACCCAGTACTTC - - TRBJ2-5 TRBV7-9
CASSSGANTEAFF TGCGCCAGCAGTTCGGGGGCGAACACTGAAGCTTTCTTT - - TRBJ1-1 TRBV10-1
CAISPQRGVPTDTQYF TGTGCCATCAGCCCCCAGCGGGGGGTCCCCACAGATACGCAGTATTTT TRBD2 - TRBJ2-3 TRBV10-3
CASSLQQPGETQYF TGTGCCAGCAGTTTACAACAGCCGGGGGAGACCCAGTACTTC - many TRBJ2-5 TRBV12-3/TRBV12-4
CASSLIQGETGELFF TGTGCCAGCAGCTTAATTCAGGGGGAGACCGGGGAGCTGTTTTTT TRBD1 - TRBJ2-2 TRBV7-9
CASSPRVRGGENTGELFF TGTGCCAGCAGCCCTCGCGTGAGGGGTGGCGAGAACACCGGGGAGCTGTTTTTT - few TRBJ2-2 TRBV4-2
CASSRDSLNTGELFF TGTGCCAGCAGCCGGGACAGCTTGAACACCGGGGAGCTGTTTTTT TRBD1 - TRBJ2-2 TRBV3-1
CSANYLGQRRADTQYF TGCAGTGCCAACTACCTAGGACAGAGGAGGGCAGATACGCAGTATTTT - few TRBJ2-3 TRBV20-1
CSARAQGYYGYTF TGCAGTGCTAGAGCTCAGGGATACTATGGCTACACCTTC - - TRBJ1-2 TRBV20-1
CATFQEGNSPLHF TGTGCTACTTTTCAAGAGGGTAATTCACCCCTCCACTTT - - TRBJ1-6 TRBV7-9
CASSFSVSGYTEAFF TGTGCCAGCAGTTTTTCGGTCTCGGGGTACACTGAAGCTTTCTTT - few TRBJ1-1 TRBV12-3/TRBV12-4
CATRRAGTSNQPQHF TGTGCCACCAGGAGGGCAGGAACTAGCAATCAGCCCCAGCATTTT - few TRBJ1-5 TRBV15
CASSFGQGGINTEAFF TGTGCCAGCAGTTTCGGACAGGGAGGCATCAACACTGAAGCTTTCTTT TRBD1 - TRBJ1-1 TRBV12-3/TRBV12-4